Shown below are 10 T cell receptor beta chains from a single sample sequenced in a study of blood T cell repertoires in COVID-19. Here immunoSEQ multiplex PCR was the method, and the copy in TCRdb shows in-frame clones only, minus some. Here the sample spans about 110,000 clones, roughly 80% being singletons. The sequencing sample was made of peripheral blood. These receptors all stem from a woman older than 75 with acute or convalescent COVID-19.

This clone was recorded once. The V call is TRBV19, the J call TRBJ2-7, with 11 bases aligning to TRBD2. CDR3 length: 16 amino acids. V lost 1 base and J lost 3; bases outside the gene matches: 5. CDR1 and CDR2 from the germline V gene are LNHDA and SQIVND (reference sequence). CDR3 sequence: CASSIVLAGGGYEQYF. The CDR3 DNA follows: TGTGCCAGTAGTATAGTCCTAGCGGGAGGAGGCTACGAGCAGTACTTC.

This clone is a singleton in its sample. The gene calls are TRBV5-6 and TRBJ2-7; 10 nucleotides align to TRBD2. The J segment lost 0 bases and the V segment lost 3 bases, leaving 3 bases of the junction unmatched. Germline V CDR1 and CDR2: SGHDT, YYEEEE. The length of the CDR3 is 15 residues. The CDR3 DNA follows: TGTGCCAGCAGCTCCGGGACTAGCGCCTCCTACGAGCAGTACTTC. The encoded protein is CASSSGTSASYEQYF. The entire variable domain, with the rest obtained from reference TRBV5-6 and TRBJ2-7, is as follows: DAGVTQSPTHLIKTRGQQVTLRCSPKSGHDTVSWYQQALGQGPQFIFQYYEEEERQRGNFPDRFSGHQFPNYSSELNVNALLLGDSALYLCASSSGTSASYEQYFGPGTRLTVT.

The V and J genes are TRBV9 and TRBJ2-3; unclear D gene. The length of the CDR3 is 15 residues. The V gene's germline CDR1 is SGDLS and CDR2 YYNGEE. Trimming took off 3 bases at V and 5 bases at J, with 16 bases between the two ends. The CDR3 loop is CASSGRGVPGDTQYF. Written as DNA, the CDR3 is TGTGCCAGCAGCGGGAGAGGAGTCCCCGGAGATACGCAGTATTTT.

V and J are TRBV7-9 and TRBJ2-6, with 9 bases aligning to TRBD1. The V gene's germline CDR1 is SEHNR and CDR2 FQNEAQ (reference sequence). The CDR3 has 17 residues. Trimming took 4 bases from V and 4 from J; bases not matched to a gene: 8. CDR3 sequence: CASSSDRGFLGANVLTF. For the CDR3, the DNA is TGTGCCAGCAGCTCGGACAGGGGATTTCTCGGGGCCAACGTCCTGACTTTC.

The chain uses TRBV5-1 and TRBJ1-5; no firm D call. This CDR3 is 15 amino acids long. Germline lookup yields CDR1 SGHRS and CDR2 YFSETQ. V dropped 0 bases and J dropped 6 bases, with 13 bases sitting between them. This CDR3 reads CASSLGDGEGQPQHF. CDR3 in DNA: TGCGCCAGCAGCTTGGGAGACGGGGAAGGTCAGCCCCAGCATTTT.

The rearrangement uses TRBV3-1 (or the pseudogene TRBV3-2) and TRBJ1-1; possible D gene TRBD1, 5 bases. CDR3 length: 14 amino acids. Trimming left V 0 bases short and J 2 bases short, with 7 bases between. Germline CDR1 reads LGHDT; CDR2 reads YNNKEL (reference sequence). CDR3 sequence: CASSQDDSNTEAFF. The CDR3 bases are TGTGCCAGCAGCCAAGACGACAGCAACACTGAAGCTTTCTTT.

The chain joins TRBV18 to TRBJ2-1; 9 nucleotides line up with TRBD2. The germline CDR1 and CDR2 sequences are KGHSH and LQKENI. This CDR3 region has 16 residues. Trimming removed 5 bases from V and 0 bases from J; junction bases left unmatched: 5. The CDR3 bases are TGTGCCAGCTCAACCCTAGCGGGGAGCTCCTACAATGAGCAGTTCTTC. Protein product: CASSTLAGSSYNEQFF.

CDR3: CASHRGLSGGGANVLTF. The DNA of the CDR3 is TGTGCCAGTCATCGTGGACTCTCCGGAGGGGGGGCCAACGTCCTGACTTTC. The chain carries TRBV2 and TRBJ2-6; a possible D gene is TRBD2 (6 bases). Looked up from germline, CDR1 is SNHLY and CDR2 is FYNNEI. The CDR3 length is 17 residues. V was shortened by 9 bases and J by 4 bases, with 22 bases between the two germline ends.

The chain employs TRBV9 and TRBJ1-5; 8 bases are a match to TRBD1. In germline, CDR1 is SGDLS, CDR2 YYNGEE. The CDR3 contains 15 residues. The V gene end was trimmed by 5 bases and the J gene end by 4 bases; junction bases not matched to a gene: 8. In DNA form, the CDR3 reads TGTGCCAGCAGTCTTGGGACAGGTAATAATCAGCCCCAGCATTTT. It translates to CASSLGTGNNQPQHF.

This chain links TRBV6-5 with TRBJ1-2; the match to TRBD1 covers 9 bases. This CDR3 has 15 amino acids. CDR1 is MNHEY and CDR2 is SVGAGI in the germline V gene. V gave up 8 bases and J gave up 6 bases; unmatched junction bases: 13. This CDR3 is CASPEGGGQGNGYTF. Here the CDR3 DNA reads TGTGCCAGCCCGGAGGGGGGGGGACAGGGAAATGGCTACACCTTC.